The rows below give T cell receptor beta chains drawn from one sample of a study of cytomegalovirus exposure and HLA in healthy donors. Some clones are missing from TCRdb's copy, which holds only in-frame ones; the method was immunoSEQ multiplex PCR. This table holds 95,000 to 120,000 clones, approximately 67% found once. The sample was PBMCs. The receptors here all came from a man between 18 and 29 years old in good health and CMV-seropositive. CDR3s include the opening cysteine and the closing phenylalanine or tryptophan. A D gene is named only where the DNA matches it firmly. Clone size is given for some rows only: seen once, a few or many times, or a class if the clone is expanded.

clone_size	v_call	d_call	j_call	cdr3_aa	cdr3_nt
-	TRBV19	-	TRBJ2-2	CASAAGGNTGELFF	TGTGCCAGTGCCGCAGGAGGGAACACCGGGGAGCTGTTTTTT
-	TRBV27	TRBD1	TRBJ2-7	CASSPLNRGEQYF	TGTGCCAGCAGTCCCTTGAACAGGGGCGAGCAGTACTTC
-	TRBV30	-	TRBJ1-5	CAWSPASDQPQHF	TGTGCCTGGAGTCCCGCTTCGGATCAGCCCCAGCATTTT
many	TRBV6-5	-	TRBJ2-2	CATAGTAGELFF	TGTGCCACTGCGGGGACCGCCGGGGAGCTGTTTTTT
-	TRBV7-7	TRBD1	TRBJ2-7	CASSLAPGQGYEQYF	TGTGCCAGCAGCTTAGCCCCGGGACAGGGATACGAGCAGTACTTC
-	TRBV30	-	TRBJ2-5	CAWSKGELGETQYF	TGTGCCTGGAGTAAGGGAGAGCTCGGAGAGACCCAGTACTTC
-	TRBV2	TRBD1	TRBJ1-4	CASSQQGAEIEKLFF	TGTGCCAGCAGCCAACAGGGGGCGGAGATCGAAAAACTGTTTTTT
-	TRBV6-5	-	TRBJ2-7	CASRRPGAYEQYF	TGTGCCAGCAGACGCCCCGGGGCCTACGAGCAGTACTTC
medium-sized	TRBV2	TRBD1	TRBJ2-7	CASSEWSSGTGTIYEQYF	TGTGCCAGCAGTGAATGGTCGTCCGGGACAGGAACTATCTACGAGCAGTACTTC
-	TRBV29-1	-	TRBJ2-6	CSVERLSGANVLTF	TGCAGCGTTGAGAGATTATCTGGGGCCAACGTCCTGACTTTC
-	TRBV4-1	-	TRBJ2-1	CASSQGGPYNEQFF	TGCGCCAGCAGCCAAGGGGGCCCATACAATGAGCAGTTCTTC
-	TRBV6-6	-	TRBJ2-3	CASSPPPTEFGQYF	TGTGCCAGCAGCCCCCCCCCGACAGAATTTGGGCAGTATTTT
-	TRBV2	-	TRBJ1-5	CASSGFQGSTPQHF	TGTGCCAGCAGTGGATTCCAGGGCTCCACGCCCCAGCATTTT
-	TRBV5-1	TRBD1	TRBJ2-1	CASSLRAGDRNVNEQFF	TGCGCCAGCAGCTTGCGGGCCGGGGACAGAAACGTCAATGAGCAGTTCTTC
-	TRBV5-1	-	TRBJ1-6	CASSGRGSPLHF	TGCGCCAGCAGTGGTCGGGGTTCACCCCTCCACTTT
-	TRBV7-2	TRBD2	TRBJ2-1	CASTALAGFNEQFF	TGTGCCAGCACCGCACTAGCGGGGTTTAATGAGCAGTTCTTC
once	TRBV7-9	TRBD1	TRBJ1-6	CASSSNSGTGDSPLHF	TGTGCCAGCAGCTCAAATTCCGGGACAGGGGATTCACCCCTCCACTTT